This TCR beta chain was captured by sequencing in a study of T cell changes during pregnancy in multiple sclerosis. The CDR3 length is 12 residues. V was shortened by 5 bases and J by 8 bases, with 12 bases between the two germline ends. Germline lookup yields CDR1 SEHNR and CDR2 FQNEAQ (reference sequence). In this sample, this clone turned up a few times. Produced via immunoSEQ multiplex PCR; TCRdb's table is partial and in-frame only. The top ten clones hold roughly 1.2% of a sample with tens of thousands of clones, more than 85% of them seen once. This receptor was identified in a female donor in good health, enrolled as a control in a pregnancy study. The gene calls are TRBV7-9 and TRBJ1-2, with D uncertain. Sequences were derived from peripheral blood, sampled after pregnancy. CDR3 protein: CASSPTLWGYTF. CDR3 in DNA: TGTGCCAGCAGCCCGACTCTTTGGGGCTACACCTTC.